These T cell receptor beta chains were read from a single sample in a study of cytomegalovirus exposure and HLA in healthy donors. The data were produced by immunoSEQ multiplex PCR, yet TCRdb's version contains in-frame clones alone and is incomplete. Altogether 180,000 or so clones are present, approximately 83% being singletons, with the ten largest covering 7.5% to 10%. What was sequenced was PBMCs. These receptors were taken from a man younger than 30 in good health and CMV-seropositive. Each CDR3 is given with its conserved first and last residue. D genes are given only for firm matches. Expanded clones are given a class, and other clones once, few, many or no size at all.

abundance | d_gene | j_gene | v_gene | CDR3aa | CDR3nt
once | - | TRBJ2-1 | TRBV7-6 | CASSLDNNEQFF | TGTGCCAGCAGCTTAGACAACAATGAGCAGTTCTTC
- | TRBD1 | TRBJ2-3 | TRBV9 | CASSVTQGGTDTQYF | TGTGCCAGCAGCGTAACTCAGGGGGGCACAGATACGCAGTATTTT
- | - | TRBJ2-7 | TRBV30 | CAWSGALRGEQYF | TGTGCCTGGAGTGGGGCCCTTAGGGGCGAGCAGTACTTC
- | - | TRBJ2-4 | TRBV21-1 | CASSKGADIAKNIQYF | TGTGCCAGCAGCAAGGGGGCAGATATAGCCAAAAACATTCAGTACTTC
- | - | TRBJ2-5 | TRBV9 | CASSVGIWAGEETQYF | TGTGCCAGCAGCGTAGGTATTTGGGCAGGGGAAGAGACCCAGTACTTC
- | - | TRBJ1-4 | TRBV7-3 | CASSLKKTGHGFNEKLFF | TGTGCCAGCAGCTTAAAGAAGACGGGACACGGGTTTAATGAAAAACTGTTTTTT
- | - | TRBJ1-3 | TRBV7-2 | CASSLVGDAGNTIYF | TGTGCCAGCAGCTTAGTGGGAGACGCTGGAAACACCATATATTTT
- | TRBD1 | TRBJ2-5 | TRBV10-3 | CAISESQGARLETQYF | TGTGCCATCAGTGAGTCACAGGGGGCGCGGTTGGAGACCCAGTACTTC
- | TRBD2 | TRBJ2-5 | TRBV5-1 | CASSSAGTSGLGTQYF | TGCGCCAGCAGCTCCGCCGGGACTAGCGGCCTCGGGACCCAGTACTTC
- | TRBD1 | TRBJ1-2 | TRBV5-1 | CASSSQGNYGYTF | TGCGCCAGCAGCTCACAGGGGAACTATGGCTACACCTTC
- | TRBD1 | TRBJ1-1 | TRBV5-1 | CASSLVGQGWGTEAFF | TGCGCCAGCAGCTTGGTCGGACAGGGTTGGGGCACTGAAGCTTTCTTT
- | TRBD2 | TRBJ2-3 | TRBV5-1 | CASSLFGRTSGAQDTQYF | TGCGCCAGCAGCTTGTTTGGCCGGACTAGCGGAGCCCAAGATACGCAGTATTTT
- | TRBD1 | TRBJ2-7 | TRBV29-1 | CSVLGQSYEQYF | TGCAGCGTCCTGGGACAGTCCTACGAGCAGTACTTC
- | - | TRBJ1-2 | TRBV4-3 | CASSPNLQDNYGYTF | TGCGCCAGCAGCCCCAACCTACAGGATAACTATGGCTACACCTTC
once | TRBD1 | TRBJ2-7 | TRBV7-2 | CASSPDRAGSYEQYF | TGTGCCAGCAGTCCCGACAGGGCGGGCTCCTACGAGCAGTACTTC
- | TRBD2 | TRBJ2-7 | TRBV28 | CASTRRGGVNEQYF | TGTGCCAGCACCCGACGGGGGGGCGTCAACGAGCAGTACTTC
- | - | TRBJ1-3 | TRBV7-9 | CASSLTVPGNTIYF | TGTGCCAGCAGCTTGACAGTCCCTGGAAACACCATATATTTT
- | - | TRBJ1-2 | TRBV6-1 | CASSSGTLYGYTF | TGTGCCAGCAGCTCCGGGACTCTCTATGGCTACACCTTC
once | TRBD1 | TRBJ2-2 | TRBV7-9 | CASSPTTGGNTGELFF | TGTGCCAGCAGCCCTACGACAGGGGGGAACACCGGGGAGCTGTTTTTT
- | TRBD1 | TRBJ2-7 | TRBV7-8 | CASSPNRTGSSYDQYF | TGTGCCAGCAGCCCCAACCGGACAGGAAGCTCCTACGACCAGTACTTC
- | - | TRBJ2-3 | TRBV5-1 | CASSFGPRRGETDTQYF | TGCGCCAGCAGCTTTGGCCCGCGGAGGGGCGAGACAGATACGCAGTATTTT
few | - | TRBJ1-1 | TRBV6-1 | CASSVGPRWDTQNTEAFF | TGTGCCAGCAGTGTGGGGCCAAGGTGGGACACCCAGAACACTGAAGCTTTCTTT
- | TRBD1 | TRBJ1-6 | TRBV7-6 | CASSPTTGKGSPLHF | TGTGCCAGCAGCCCCACGACAGGGAAAGGTTCACCCCTCCACTTT
- | - | TRBJ1-5 | TRBV7-9 | CASSLRDNQPQHF | TGTGCCAGCAGCTTACGGGACAATCAGCCCCAGCATTTT
- | TRBD2 | TRBJ2-5 | TRBV4-3 | CASSQGRGSQETQYF | TGCGCCAGCAGCCAGGGGCGGGGGAGTCAAGAGACCCAGTACTTC
- | - | TRBJ1-6 | TRBV10-2 | CASSVGGQNSPLHF | TGCGCCAGCAGTGTTGGAGGGCAAAATTCACCCCTCCACTTT
few | - | TRBJ1-1 | TRBV12-5 | CASGLAPVAFGGNTEAFF | TGTGCTAGTGGTTTGGCCCCCGTCGCTTTTGGAGGGAACACTGAAGCTTTCTTT
- | - | TRBJ2-1 | TRBV10-1 | CASSELGILVTNYNEQFF | TGCGCCAGCAGTGAACTAGGGATACTAGTAACCAACTACAATGAGCAGTTCTTC
- | - | TRBJ2-2 | TRBV2 | CASSVLVSQVTGELFF | TGTGCCAGCAGTGTTTTAGTCTCCCAAGTCACCGGGGAGCTGTTTTTT
- | - | TRBJ2-2 | TRBV19 | CASKGTHKRGELFF | TGTGCCAGTAAGGGGACTCACAAGCGGGGGGAGCTGTTTTTT
- | TRBD2 | TRBJ2-5 | TRBV2 | CASSELAGGETQYF | TGTGCCAGCAGCGAACTAGCGGGGGGGGAGACCCAGTACTTC